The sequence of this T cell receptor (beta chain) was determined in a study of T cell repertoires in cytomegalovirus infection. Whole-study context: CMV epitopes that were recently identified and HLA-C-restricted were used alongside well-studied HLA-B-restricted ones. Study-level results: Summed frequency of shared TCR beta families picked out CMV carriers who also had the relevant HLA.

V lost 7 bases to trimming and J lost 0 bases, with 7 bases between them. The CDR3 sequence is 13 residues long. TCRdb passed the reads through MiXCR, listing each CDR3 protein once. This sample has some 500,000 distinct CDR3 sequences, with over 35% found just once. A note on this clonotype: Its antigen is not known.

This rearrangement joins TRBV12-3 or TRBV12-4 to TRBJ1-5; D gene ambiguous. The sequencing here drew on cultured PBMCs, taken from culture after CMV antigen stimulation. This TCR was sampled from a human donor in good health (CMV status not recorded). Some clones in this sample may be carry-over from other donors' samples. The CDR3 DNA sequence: TGTGCCAGCACCTCATATAGCAATCAGCCCCAGCATTTT. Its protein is CASTSYSNQPQHF.